This entry lists 20 T cell receptor beta chains sequenced from one sample in a study of cytomegalovirus exposure and HLA in healthy donors. The PCR employed 60 Vbeta primers together with 13 Jbeta primers. The assay was immunoSEQ multiplex PCR, and TCRdb's table has in-frame clones only and misses some. The table includes around 100,000 clones, around 82% detected once. Sequencing was carried out using PBMCs. These receptors all come from a woman aged 45-60 years in good health and CMV-seropositive.

The chain couples TRBV7-9 to TRBJ1-5; tentatively, D is TRBD1 (6 bases). There are 14 residues in the CDR3. Germline V gene data show CDR1 as SEHNR and CDR2 as FQNEAQ (reference sequence). The V gene lost 5 bases and the J gene lost 13 bases, with 21 bases spanning the gap. The CDR3 DNA is TGTGCCAGCAGCCAGGGGAGGGTCAGAGACACTCAGCATTTT. Amino acid sequence: CASSQGRVRDTQHF.

V gene TRBV11-3 combines with J gene TRBJ2-2; D is perhaps TRBD1 (6 bases). The CDR3 is made up of 19 amino acids. V was clipped by 0 bases and J by 0 bases, with 17 bases between them. Germline assignment: CDR1 SGHNT and CDR2 YENEEA. CDR3 residues: CASSLERWDTKSNTGELFF. Written as DNA, the CDR3 is TGTGCCAGCAGCTTAGAGCGCTGGGACACCAAGTCGAACACCGGGGAGCTGTTTTTT.

The chain carries TRBV10-3 and TRBJ2-3; tentatively, D is TRBD1 (5 bases). This CDR3 comprises 15 residues. V was cut by 10 bases and J by 4 bases, with 21 bases left in between. CDR1 and CDR2 (germline): ENHRY, SYGVKD. The CDR3 DNA sequence: TGTGCCACCGACGGAAGGGGATCGGGCGCAGATACGCAGTATTTT. It translates to CATDGRGSGADTQYF.

The gene calls are TRBV18 and TRBJ2-7; weak D call: TRBD2 (6 bases). Germline V gene lookup returns CDR1 KGHSH and CDR2 LQKENI. The CDR3 extends over 14 amino acids. V was trimmed by 3 bases and J by 4 bases, leaving 13 bases between them. In DNA form, the CDR3 reads TGTGCCAGCTCACCGTCGGGAGAGGTATACGAGCAGTACTTC. This codes for CASSPSGEVYEQYF.

V and J are TRBV7-9 and TRBJ2-7; the match to TRBD1 covers 8 bases. The CDR3 totals 14 residues. Germline assignment: CDR1 SEHNR and CDR2 FQNEAQ (reference sequence). With V trimmed by 5 bases and J by 3 bases, 6 bases remained unmatched. The DNA for the CDR3 is TGTGCCAGCAGCAGAACAGGGGGAGGCTACGAGCAGTACTTC. Residues: CASSRTGGGYEQYF.

V gene TRBV5-5 combines with J gene TRBJ1-2; D is perhaps TRBD1 (5 bases). The germline V gene has CDR1 SGHKS and CDR2 YYEKEE (reference sequence). Trimming took off 4 bases at V and 7 bases at J, with 14 bases between the two ends. The CDR3 contains 13 residues. The CDR3 region has the DNA TGTGCCAGCAGCCTGGGGGAGGAACTTGGCTACACCTTC. As protein: CASSLGEELGYTF.

This clone was recorded a few times. The chain couples TRBV5-5 to TRBJ2-7; possibly TRBD1 for D (5 bases). This CDR3 spans 15 amino acids. In germline, CDR1 is SGHKS, CDR2 YYEKEE (reference sequence). Trimming cost V 0 bases and J 0 bases, with 10 bases left between them. The CDR3 DNA sequence: TGTGCCAGCAGCTTGGATGACAGCATCTCCTACGAGCAGTACTTC. Protein: CASSLDDSISYEQYF. Together with reference TRBV5-5 and TRBJ2-7, the CDR3 gives the full variable domain: DAGVTQSPTHLIKTRGQQVTLRCSPISGHKSVSWYQQVLGQGPQFIFQYYEKEERGRGNFPDRFSARQFPNYSSELNVNALLLGDSALYLCASSLDDSISYEQYFGPGTRLTVT.

The chain joins TRBV6-6 to TRBJ2-7; no reliable D call. V was pared by 4 bases and J by 7 bases, with 11 bases between. The length of the CDR3 is 12 residues. Per the germline V gene, CDR1 is MNHNY and CDR2 is SVGAGI (reference sequence). The DNA of the CDR3 is TGTGCCAGCAGTTTTACCCAGGTGGAGCAGTACTTC. Translated, it gives CASSFTQVEQYF.

The table lists this clone with a few counts. The chain recombines TRBV2 with TRBJ1-2; a possible D gene is TRBD1 (6 bases). CDR1 SNHLY and CDR2 FYNNEI come from the germline V gene. This CDR3 comprises 13 residues. Trimming shortened V by 11 bases and J by 4 bases, and 17 bases separated the two germline ends. The CDR3 bases are TGTGCCGGGGGCCCGAGCTCGGGCTATGGCTACACCTTC. Residues: CAGGPSSGYGYTF.

This clone appeared a few times. This rearrangement joins TRBV5-1 to TRBJ2-3, with 8 bases lining up with TRBD1. CDR1 is SGHRS, CDR2 YFSETQ, per germline. The CDR3 loop spans 14 amino acids. J gave up 5 bases and V 3 bases, and 5 bases lay outside the gene matches. This CDR3 is CASSSQGVQDTQYF. CDR3 coding DNA: TGCGCCAGCAGCTCACAGGGGGTTCAAGATACGCAGTATTTT.

The rearrangement links TRBV9 to TRBJ2-5, with 16 bases aligning to TRBD2. V shed 7 bases and J 4 bases; nucleotides not matched to a gene: 1. The CDR3 is 14 residues long. Germline CDR1 is SGDLS and CDR2 is YYNGEE. The CDR3 region is CASGTSGRGETQYF. The CDR3 DNA follows: TGTGCCAGCGGGACTAGCGGGAGGGGAGAGACCCAGTACTTC. Full variable domain (rest looked up from reference TRBV9 and TRBJ2-5): DSGVTQTPKHLITATGQRVTLRCSPRSGDLSVYWYQQSLDQGLQFLIQYYNGEERAKGNILERFSAQQFPDLHSELNLSSLELGDSALYFCASGTSGRGETQYFGPGTRLLVL.

The rearrangement links TRBV10-1 to TRBJ2-1; 8 bases match TRBD2. Germline CDR1 WNHNN, CDR2 SYGVQD (reference sequence). CDR3 length: 17 residues. Trimming removed 4 bases from V and 2 bases from J; junction bases left unmatched: 10. CDR3 amino acids: CASSGGLVEGPYNEQFF. CDR3 nucleotide sequence: TGCGCCAGCAGTGGGGGACTAGTTGAGGGGCCCTACAATGAGCAGTTCTTC.

This chain connects TRBV7-9 to TRBJ2-7, with TRBD1 matching 7 bases. The trim removed 4 bases at V and 0 bases at J, leaving 6 bases unmatched. The CDR3 is 15 residues long. CDR1 and CDR2 (germline): SEHNR, FQNEAQ (reference sequence). DNA of the CDR3: TGTGCCAGCAGCTCCCAGACAGGGAGCTCCTACGAGCAGTACTTC. This encodes CASSSQTGSSYEQYF.

The chain has TRBV5-5 and TRBJ2-7; no clear D. This CDR3 spans 14 amino acids. CDR1 and CDR2 from the germline V gene are SGHKS and YYEKEE (reference sequence). V gave up 0 bases and J gave up 0 bases, with 7 bases separating them. CDR3 coding DNA: TGTGCCAGCAGCTTGGATAGAAACTCCTACGAGCAGTACTTC. This codes for CASSLDRNSYEQYF. Drawing the rest from reference TRBV5-5 and TRBJ2-7, the complete variable domain is DAGVTQSPTHLIKTRGQQVTLRCSPISGHKSVSWYQQVLGQGPQFIFQYYEKEERGRGNFPDRFSARQFPNYSSELNVNALLLGDSALYLCASSLDRNSYEQYFGPGTRLTVT.

The chain couples TRBV2 to TRBJ1-2, with 8 bases lining up with TRBD1. Per germline, CDR1 SNHLY and CDR2 FYNNEI. After removal of 5 bases from V and 8 bases from J, the junction contained 10 bases not matched to a gene. The CDR3 is made up of 14 amino acids. This CDR3 is CASSSNRGLGGYTF. CDR3 DNA: TGTGCCAGCAGTTCAAACAGGGGGTTGGGGGGCTACACCTTC.

V usage is TRBV10-2 and J usage is TRBJ2-7; TRBD2 matches at 10 bases. V lost 7 bases, J lost 3 bases, and 6 bases stayed unmatched. This CDR3 spans 14 amino acids. Germline CDR1 and CDR2: WSHSY and SAAADI. CDR3 region: CASNPGLASYEQYF. The DNA for the CDR3 is TGCGCCAGCAACCCGGGACTAGCGAGCTACGAGCAGTACTTC.

This clone has only a few counts. The chain recombines TRBV29-1 with TRBJ2-1; 9 positions match TRBD2. This CDR3 comprises 16 residues. V shed 1 base and J 4 bases; nucleotides not matched to a gene: 8. The germline V gene has CDR1 SQVTM and CDR2 ANQGSEA. CDR3 DNA: TGCAGCGTTGAAGTAGTAGCGGGGGCGGGTTACAATGAGCAGTTCTTC. It specifies CSVEVVAGAGYNEQFF.

The CDR3 region has the DNA TGTGCCAGCAGCCAAGAGGGGACAGGGTCTGGCTACACCTTC. Its translation is CASSQEGTGSGYTF. This chain connects TRBV14 to TRBJ1-2, with TRBD1 matching 9 bases. With V trimmed by 0 bases and J by 7 bases, 3 bases remained unmatched. The CDR3 is made up of 14 amino acids. CDR1 SGHDN and CDR2 FVKESK come from the germline V gene.

The chain joins TRBV1 to TRBJ1-2; the tabulated D call, TRBD1, remains unverified against the DNA. TRBV1 is shown as a pseudogene. CDR3 length: 12 amino acids. CDR3 in DNA: TGCACCAGCACCCGACAGGGAAAGGGCTACACCTTC. Protein product: CTSTRQGKGYTF.

The CDR3 DNA sequence: TGTGCCAGCACAGGGACATTATCTGGAAACACCATATATTTT. It yields the protein CASTGTLSGNTIYF. The rearrangement links TRBV2 to TRBJ1-3; TRBD1 is a possible D gene (6 bases). CDR1 and CDR2 (germline): SNHLY, FYNNEI. This CDR3 has 14 amino acids. Trimming pared 7 bases from V and 1 base from J, leaving 11 bases between.